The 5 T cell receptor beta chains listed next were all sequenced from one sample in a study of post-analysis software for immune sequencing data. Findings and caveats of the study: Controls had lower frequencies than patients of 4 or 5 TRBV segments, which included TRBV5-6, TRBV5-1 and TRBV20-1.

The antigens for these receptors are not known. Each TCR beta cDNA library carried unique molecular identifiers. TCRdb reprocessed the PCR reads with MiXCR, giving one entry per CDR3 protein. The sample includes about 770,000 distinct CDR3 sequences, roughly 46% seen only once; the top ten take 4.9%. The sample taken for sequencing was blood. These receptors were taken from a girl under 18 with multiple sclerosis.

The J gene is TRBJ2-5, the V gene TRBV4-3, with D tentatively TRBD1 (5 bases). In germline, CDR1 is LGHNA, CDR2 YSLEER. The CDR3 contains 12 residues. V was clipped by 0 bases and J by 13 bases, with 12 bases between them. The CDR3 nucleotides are TGCGCCAGCAGCCAAGAAAGGGGCCCCCGGTACTTC. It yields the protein CASSQERGPRYF.

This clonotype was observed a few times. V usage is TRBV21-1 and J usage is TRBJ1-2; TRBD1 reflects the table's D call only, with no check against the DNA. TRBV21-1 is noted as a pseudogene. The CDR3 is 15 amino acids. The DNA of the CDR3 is TGTGCCAGCAGCAAAGTGCCGGGGCTTGCCCGTGGCTACACCTTC. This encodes CASSKVPGLARGYTF.

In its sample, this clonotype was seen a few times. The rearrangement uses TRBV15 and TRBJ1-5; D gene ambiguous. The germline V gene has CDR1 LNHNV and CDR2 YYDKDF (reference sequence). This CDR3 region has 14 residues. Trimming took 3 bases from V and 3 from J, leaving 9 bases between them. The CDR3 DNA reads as TGTGCCACCAGCAGTTACGACTCCAATCAGCCCCAGCATTTT. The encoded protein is CATSSYDSNQPQHF.

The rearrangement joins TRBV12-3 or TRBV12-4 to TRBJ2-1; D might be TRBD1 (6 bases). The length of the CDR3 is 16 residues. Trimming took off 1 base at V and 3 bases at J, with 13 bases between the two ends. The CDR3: CASSLGWGLIYNEQFF. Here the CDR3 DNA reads TGTGCCAGCAGTTTAGGTTGGGGGCTCATCTACAATGAGCAGTTCTTC.

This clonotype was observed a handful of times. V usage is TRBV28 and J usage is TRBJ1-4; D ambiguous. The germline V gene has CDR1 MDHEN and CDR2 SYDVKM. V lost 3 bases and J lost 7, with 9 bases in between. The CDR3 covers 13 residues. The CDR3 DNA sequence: TGTGCCAGCAGTTTCCGGGTTGGTGAAAAACTGTTTTTT. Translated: CASSFRVGEKLFF.